This T cell receptor beta chain emerged from a study of T cell repertoires in cytomegalovirus infection. About the study: In public TCR beta signatures, there were indications of both CMV infection and matching HLA type.

In the case of this clonotype: Its target is not known.

Germline lookup yields CDR1 MNHEY and CDR2 SMNVEV (reference sequence). The CDR3 consists of 15 residues. J lost 1 base, V lost 1 base, and 2 bases had no gene match. Study findings and constraints: Within the response measured ex vivo, HLA-C-restricted CMV-specific TCR beta clonotypes were dominant.

TCRdb ran MiXCR on the reads and lists one entry per CDR3 protein. Among approximately 500,000 distinct CDR3 sequences listed, about 11% were seen once. Sequencing was carried out using PBMCs. The chain carries TRBV27 and TRBJ2-3; TRBD2 aligns across 7 bases. The clonotype comes from a human donor in good health (CMV status not recorded). Some clones in this sample may be carry-over from other donors' samples. The CDR3 DNA reads TGTGCCAGCAGTTTATGGGGGGGAGGCACAGATACGCAGTATTTT. Amino acids: CASSLWGGGTDTQYF.